The 28 T cell receptor beta chains below come from one sample, sequenced in a study of T cells in Graves' hyperthyroidism and ophthalmopathy. TCR beta CDR3 regions were amplified from RNA. During a first-round RT-PCR of the TCR CDR3, the HTBI primer set was used. TCRdb ran MiXCR on the multiplex PCR reads and lists one entry per CDR3 protein. The table lists about 640,000 distinct CDR3 sequences, roughly 20% of them singletons. The sample taken for sequencing was blood. The receptor set was obtained from a man under 40 with Graves' ophthalmopathy.

J is TRBJ1-5 and V is TRBV28; maybe TRBD1 (5 bases). The CDR3 is 13 amino acids. Per germline, CDR1 MDHEN and CDR2 SYDVKM. Trimming removed 3 bases at V and 9 bases at J, with 12 bases between. CDR3 bases: TGTGCCAGCAGTTTGGCCAGCCAGGGGCCCCAGCATTTT. It translates to CASSLASQGPQHF.

This sequence joins TRBV4-1 and TRBJ1-4; tentatively, D is TRBD1 (6 bases). Deletions cut 4 bases from V and 8 bases from J, with 20 bases between. Germline V gene sequence: CDR1 MGHRA, CDR2 YSYEKL. The length of the CDR3 is 16 residues. CDR3 nucleotides: TGCGCCAGCAGCCCCCACAGGTCAGGGGAAAAGGAAAAACTGTTTTTT. Its translation: CASSPHRSGEKEKLFF.

V is TRBV27 and J is TRBJ2-3; a possible D gene is TRBD1 (5 bases). V was clipped by 2 bases and J by 4 bases, with 13 bases between them. CDR1 is MNHEY and CDR2 is SMNVEV in the germline V gene (reference sequence). The CDR3 sequence is 15 residues long. The CDR3 region is CASSLGASSADTQYF. As DNA, the CDR3 is TGTGCCAGCAGTTTAGGGGCCAGTTCGGCAGATACGCAGTATTTT.

In its sample, this clonotype was seen many times. The V gene is TRBV5-1, the J gene TRBJ2-7, with D possibly TRBD2 on 5 matching bases. CDR3 length: 13 residues. The V end was cut by 4 bases, the J end by 3 bases, with 11 bases between. In germline, CDR1 is SGHRS, CDR2 YFSETQ. The CDR3 region is CASSIGRDYEQYF. CDR3 coding DNA: TGCGCCAGCAGCATCGGACGGGACTACGAGCAGTACTTC.

Comment on this clonotype: The junction does not match germline at one end; this may be a read error. The chain uses TRBV12-3 or TRBV12-4 and TRBJ1-4, with TRBD1 as a possible D gene (5 bases). This CDR3 is 13 amino acids long. The CDR3 loop is CASAGGANEKLFF. The DNA for the CDR3 is TGTGCCAGCGCTGGAGGGGCTAACGAAAAACTGTTTTTT.

Comments on this clonotype: Compared with germline, one end of the junction differs, possibly owing to a read error. This chain links TRBV6-2 or TRBV6-3 with TRBJ2-5; D is undetermined. This CDR3 is 14 amino acids long. CDR1 is MNHEY, CDR2 SVGEGT, per germline. CDR3 sequence (DNA): TGTGCCGGCAGTTACTTCCCAGTCCAAGAGACCCAGTACTTC. Its protein is CAGSYFPVQETQYF.

This clonotype was seen a handful of times. V gene TRBV7-9 combines with J gene TRBJ1-1; TRBD1 might be the D (6 bases). The CDR3 is 15 residues long. Germline V CDR1 and CDR2: SEHNR, FQNEAQ (reference sequence). Trimming pared 0 bases from V and 4 bases from J, leaving 12 bases between. The CDR3 region is CASSLAGAASTEAFF. The CDR3 DNA follows: TGTGCCAGCAGCTTAGCGGGGGCCGCGAGCACTGAAGCTTTCTTT.

The chain couples TRBV7-2 to TRBJ2-1; D possibly corresponds to TRBD1 (6 bases). Trimming took off 6 bases at V and 3 bases at J, with 15 bases between the two ends. Germline V lookup: CDR1 SGHTA, CDR2 FQGNSA. The CDR3 length is 15 residues. The CDR3 region is CASSRRDKRYNEQFF. The CDR3 bases are TGTGCCAGCAGTCGCCGGGACAAACGCTACAATGAGCAGTTCTTC. Looking up the rest from reference TRBV7-2 and TRBJ2-1 gives the full variable domain: GAGVSQSPSNKVTEKGKDVELRCDPISGHTALYWYRQSLGQGLEFLIYFQGNSAPDKSGLPSDRFSAERTGGSVSTLTIQRTQQEDSAVYLCASSRRDKRYNEQFFGPGTRLTVL.

This clonotype was observed at least ten times. The chain has TRBV12-3 or TRBV12-4 and TRBJ1-1; 8 bases agree with TRBD1. The CDR3 is made up of 13 amino acids. V was pared by 6 bases and J by 1 base, with 1 base of the junction left unmatched. CDR3 coding DNA: TGTGCCAGCAGCGGACAGGGGAACACTGAAGCTTTCTTT. It yields the protein CASSGQGNTEAFF.

This clonotype showed up just a few times. This chain joins TRBV20-1 and TRBJ2-7; no reliable D call. The germline gives CDR1 DFQATT, CDR2 SNEGSKA (reference sequence). The CDR3 totals 13 residues. Trimming cost V 8 bases and J 0 bases, with 14 bases left between them. This CDR3 reads CSCLDRSSYEQYF. In DNA, the CDR3 is TGCAGTTGTCTAGACCGCAGCTCCTACGAGCAGTACTTC.

This clonotype was detected a few times. CDR3 sequence: CASTSITSGGSYNEQFF. The CDR3 coding sequence is TGTGCCAGCACCTCTATTACTAGCGGGGGCTCCTACAATGAGCAGTTCTTC. The chain uses TRBV6-1 and TRBJ2-1, with 11 bases fitting TRBD2. The germline V gene encodes CDR1 MNHNS and CDR2 SASEGT. V shed 7 bases, J shed 0 bases, and the junction held 8 bases outside the gene matches. This CDR3 has 17 amino acids.

This clonotype was picked up many times. The V gene is TRBV6-1, the J gene TRBJ1-5; possibly TRBD1 for D (5 bases). From germline, CDR1 is MNHNS and CDR2 SASEGT. The length of the CDR3 is 14 residues. Trimming removed 7 bases from V and 6 bases from J, with 16 bases in between. The CDR3 DNA follows: TGTGCCAGCACCCCCAGGCAGGGAAGTCAGCCCCAGCATTTT. Its translation: CASTPRQGSQPQHF.

This clonotype was found once. This may be a read error: a much more frequent sequence differs by one nucleotide. V is TRBV27 and J is TRBJ2-1, with 10 bases fitting TRBD2. This CDR3 is built from 18 residues. Germline assignment: CDR1 MNHEY and CDR2 SMNVEV (reference sequence). The CDR3 reads CARSLVRSTSGAGNEQFF. The CDR3 nucleotides are TGTGCCAGAAGTTTAGTCCGTTCAACTAGCGGGGCGGGCAATGAGCAGTTCTTC.

CDR3 sequence reads: CASSLGGTGGPEQYF. The CDR3 DNA follows: TGCGCCAGCAGCTTGGGAGGGACAGGGGGACCCGAGCAGTACTTC. The chain uses TRBV5-1 and TRBJ2-7; TRBD1 matches 11 bases. Germline V CDR1 and CDR2: SGHRS, YFSETQ. This CDR3 spans 15 amino acids. Unmatched junction bases numbered 5, after V lost 0 bases and J lost 6 bases.

The chain has TRBV13 and TRBJ2-2, with 8 nucleotides matching TRBD2. The germline V gene has CDR1 PRHDT and CDR2 FYEKMQ (reference sequence). J gave up 4 bases and V 0 bases, and 1 base lay outside the gene matches. The CDR3 runs to 15 residues. The CDR3 loop is CASSLGGTSTGELFF. The CDR3 nucleotides are TGTGCCAGCAGCTTAGGAGGGACTAGCACCGGGGAGCTGTTTTTT.

CDR3 loop: CASSLMGGKSYNEQFF. The CDR3 nucleotides read TGTGCCAGCAGCTTAATGGGGGGGAAGTCCTACAATGAGCAGTTCTTC. The rearrangement links TRBV7-3 to TRBJ2-1; 7 bases line up with TRBD2. Germline assignment: CDR1 SGHTA and CDR2 FQGTGA. The trim removed 1 base at V and 1 base at J, leaving 4 bases unmatched. The CDR3 is 16 residues long. Combining the CDR3 with reference TRBV7-3 and TRBJ2-1 gives the whole variable domain GAGVSQTPSNKVTEKGKYVELRCDPISGHTALYWYRQSLGQGPEFLIYFQGTGAADDSGLPNDRFFAVRPEGSVSTLKIQRTERGDSAVYLCASSLMGGKSYNEQFFGPGTRLTVL.

This clonotype occurred many times. The chain joins TRBV7-2 to TRBJ1-2; D gene uncertain. The CDR3 has 14 amino acids. CDR1 and CDR2 from the germline V gene are SGHTA and FQGNSA. V was trimmed by 5 bases and J by 0 bases, leaving 10 bases between them. The CDR3 region has the DNA TGTGCCAGCAGCCTTGGACCATCTAACTATGGCTACACCTTC. As protein: CASSLGPSNYGYTF.

This clonotype has just a few counts. The chain joins TRBV10-1 to TRBJ2-3; 8 nucleotides align to TRBD2. This CDR3 comprises 19 residues. Trimming took 2 bases from V and 1 from J; bases not matched to a gene: 14. Per germline, CDR1 WNHNN and CDR2 SYGVQD (reference sequence). The DNA of the CDR3 is TGCGCCAGCAGTGAGGTCAGGATAACGGGAGGGAGGCGCACAGATACGCAGTATTTT. This encodes CASSEVRITGGRRTDTQYF.

This rearrangement joins TRBV6-5 to TRBJ2-3; 8 nucleotides line up with TRBD2. The CDR3 sequence is 16 residues long. The V and J ends lost 2 bases and 0 bases, in that order; junction bases with no gene match: 4. Germline V gene lookup returns CDR1 MNHEY and CDR2 SVGAGI. This chain's CDR3 is CASSYKLAASTDTQYF. CDR3 in DNA: TGTGCCAGCAGTTACAAACTAGCGGCAAGCACAGATACGCAGTATTTT.

The sample holds a few counts of this clonotype. This rearrangement joins TRBV14 to TRBJ1-4, with 8 bases matching TRBD1. The CDR3 contains 15 residues. The V and J ends lost 3 bases and 3 bases, in that order; junction bases with no gene match: 3. CDR1 and CDR2 (germline): SGHDN, FVKESK. The CDR3 nucleotides read TGTGCCAGCAGCCAGTCGACAGGGGCTAATGAAAAACTGTTTTTT. Its translation: CASSQSTGANEKLFF.

The rearrangement links TRBV19 to TRBJ1-5; the D gene is possibly TRBD1 (5 bases). From germline, CDR1 is LNHDA and CDR2 SQIVND (reference sequence). Between the trimmed V and J ends, which lost 5 bases and 1 base, there was a span of 15 bases. This CDR3 is built from 16 residues. The CDR3 reads CASSPRGERSNQPQHF. As DNA, the CDR3 is TGTGCCAGTAGTCCTAGGGGAGAGAGAAGCAATCAGCCCCAGCATTTT.

The table lists this clonotype with many counts. The chain is built from TRBV29-1 and TRBJ2-7; possibly TRBD1 for D (5 bases). Deletions cut 8 bases from V and 3 bases from J, with 17 bases between. This CDR3 spans 13 amino acids. Germline assignment: CDR1 SQVTM and CDR2 ANQGSEA. The CDR3 sequence: CSTWGGSSYEQYF. Written as DNA, the CDR3 is TGCAGCACCTGGGGCGGATCAAGCTACGAGCAGTACTTC.

This sequence joins TRBV5-1 and TRBJ2-2; D not certain. This CDR3 is 14 amino acids long. In germline, CDR1 is SGHRS, CDR2 YFSETQ. V was clipped by 1 base and J by 4 bases, with 8 bases between them. The CDR3 nucleotides are TGCGCCAGCAGCTTGCAGCCTGGCACCGGGGAGCTGTTTTTT. Its protein is CASSLQPGTGELFF.

The chain joins TRBV4-1 to TRBJ1-5; TRBD1 matches 7 bases. The CDR3 has 15 amino acids. V lost 2 bases to trimming and J lost 7 bases; unmatched junction nucleotides: 8. Germline CDR1 is MGHRA and CDR2 is YSYEKL. The CDR3, as DNA: TGCGCCAGCAGCCAATCGGAGACAGGGTCCCAGCCCCAGCATTTT. This sequence encodes CASSQSETGSQPQHF.

In the case of this clonotype: An end of the junction differs from the germline gene, which may be a read error. The gene calls are TRBV12-3 or TRBV12-4 and TRBJ2-5, with 8 bases aligning to TRBD2. The CDR3 length is 14 residues. CDR3 bases: TGTGCCACCGCGTCTGGCGGGAGGCCAGAGGCCCAGTACTTC. Translated: CATASGGRPEAQYF.

There are a few counts of this clonotype. The chain uses TRBV7-9 and TRBJ2-7, with 11 bases aligning to TRBD2. V was clipped by 5 bases and J by 4 bases; unmatched bases: 7. This CDR3 contains 15 residues. From germline, CDR1 is SEHNR and CDR2 FQNEAQ (reference sequence). CDR3: CASSALAGGGYEQYF. CDR3 in DNA: TGTGCCAGCAGCGCTCTAGCGGGAGGAGGATACGAGCAGTACTTC.

This clonotype was seen ten or more times. The chain uses TRBV12-3 or TRBV12-4 and TRBJ2-7; the match to TRBD2 covers 14 bases. The CDR3 consists of 15 residues. J lost 7 bases, V lost 5 bases, and 7 bases had no gene match. The CDR3 region has the DNA TGTGCCAGCAGTATGACCGGACTAGCGGGAGGAGAGCAGTACTTC. This sequence encodes CASSMTGLAGGEQYF.

The chain combines TRBV28 with TRBJ2-2; TRBD1 matches 9 bases. CDR3 size: 16 residues. In germline, CDR1 is MDHEN, CDR2 SYDVKM. V shed 4 bases, J shed 6 bases, and the junction held 9 bases outside the gene matches. CDR3 in amino acids: CASSSSDRGVAGELFF. The CDR3 DNA reads TGTGCCAGCAGTTCCTCGGACAGGGGAGTCGCCGGGGAGCTGTTTTTT.